Each of the 10 T cell receptor beta chains below was sequenced from the same sample in a study of blood T cell repertoires in COVID-19. Produced via immunoSEQ multiplex PCR; TCRdb's table is partial and in-frame only. The data contain roughly 100,000 clones, 91% of them singletons. Source material: peripheral blood. The receptors come from a young man with acute or convalescent COVID-19.

In its sample, this clone was seen once. The chain combines TRBV5-6 with TRBJ2-5, with D perhaps matching TRBD1 (6 bases). With 1 base removed from V and 4 bases from J, the gap between germline ends came to 20 bases. Germline CDR1 SGHDT, CDR2 YYEEEE. This CDR3 is 17 amino acids long. The CDR3 DNA follows: TGTGCCAGCAGCTTGTCCACCTCCTCAGGGGCTGGAGAGACCCAGTACTTC. Translating gives CASSLSTSSGAGETQYF.

The chain employs TRBV10-3 and TRBJ1-6; D uncertain. The CDR3 consists of 14 residues. Germline CDR1 ENHRY, CDR2 SYGVKD. Trimming took 6 bases from V and 6 from J, leaving 12 bases between them. In DNA, the CDR3 is TGTGCCATCAGGGAGGAGGGCAGTAATTCACCCCTCCACTTT. Protein product: CAIREEGSNSPLHF.

This chain connects TRBV7-9 to TRBJ1-6; TRBD1 matches 8 bases. Germline V CDR1 and CDR2: SEHNR, FQNEAQ (reference sequence). The CDR3 covers 15 residues. J was trimmed by 5 bases and V by 1 base; bases with no gene match: 1. CDR3 DNA: TGTGCCAGCAGCTTAGGGACAGGGCATAATTCACCCCTCCACTTT. The encoded protein is CASSLGTGHNSPLHF. Together with reference TRBV7-9 and TRBJ1-6, the CDR3 gives the full variable domain: DTGVSQNPRHKITKRGQNVTFRCDPISEHNRLYWYRQTLGQGPEFLTYFQNEAQLEKSRLLSDRFSAERPKGSFSTLEIQRTEQGDSAMYLCASSLGTGHNSPLHFGNGTRLTVT.

As DNA, the CDR3 is TGTGCCAGCAGTATAGACAGGGTAGGCCTTGGCACTGAAGCTTTCTTT. It translates to CASSIDRVGLGTEAFF. The chain carries TRBV27 and TRBJ1-1; 7 positions match TRBD1. CDR3 length equals 16 residues. Looked up from germline, CDR1 is MNHEY and CDR2 is SMNVEV (reference sequence). Trimming removed 5 bases from V and 4 bases from J; junction bases left unmatched: 13.

The V call is TRBV2, the J call TRBJ2-7, with 10 nucleotides matching TRBD1. The CDR3 sequence is 21 residues long. Germline V gene data show CDR1 as SNHLY and CDR2 as FYNNEI. The V gene end was trimmed by 4 bases and the J gene end by 4 bases; junction bases not matched to a gene: 25. The CDR3 DNA reads as TGTGCCAGCAGTGGGGACGGCAGTAACATTGTGGGGACAGGGGAGGGGTACGAGCAGTACTTC. Its translation is CASSGDGSNIVGTGEGYEQYF.

The chain joins TRBV7-9 to TRBJ2-7, with a weak D call TRBD2 (5 bases). V shed 4 bases and J shed 0 bases, with 10 bases lying between them. The germline V gene has CDR1 SEHNR and CDR2 FQNEAQ (reference sequence). The CDR3 has 14 residues. The CDR3 spells CASSSTGSSYEQYF. CDR3 in DNA: TGTGCCAGCAGCTCGACGGGGAGCTCCTACGAGCAGTACTTC.

The rearrangement links TRBV2 to TRBJ2-5; 10 bases match TRBD1. Germline assignment: CDR1 SNHLY and CDR2 FYNNEI. The length of the CDR3 is 13 residues. After removal of 4 bases from V and 5 bases from J, the junction contained 1 base not matched to a gene. In nucleotides, the CDR3 is TGTGCCAGCAGTGTGGACAGGGGGGAGACCCAGTACTTC. Translation: CASSVDRGETQYF.

This chain connects TRBV19 to TRBJ2-2; a possible D gene is TRBD1 (5 bases). Trimming shortened V by 7 bases and J by 6 bases, and 18 bases separated the two germline ends. The length of the CDR3 is 15 residues. Germline CDR1 is LNHDA and CDR2 is SQIVND (reference sequence). This chain's CDR3 is CASKLGQGWAGELFF. CDR3 coding DNA: TGTGCCAGTAAGCTCGGCCAGGGTTGGGCCGGGGAGCTGTTTTTT.

The chain employs TRBV15 and TRBJ1-5, with 9 bases aligning to TRBD1. V lost 5 bases to trimming and J lost 2 bases; unmatched junction nucleotides: 13. The CDR3 is 18 residues long. Germline-derived CDR1 and CDR2 are LNHNV and YYDKDF (reference sequence). The CDR3 protein is CATSYTGGDRSGNQPQHF. The CDR3 DNA is TGTGCCACCAGCTATACAGGGGGCGATCGGTCAGGCAATCAGCCCCAGCATTTT.

The chain employs TRBV18 and TRBJ2-1; possibly TRBD2 for D (6 bases). Germline CDR1 KGHSH, CDR2 LQKENI. Trimming left V 6 bases short and J 1 base short, with 13 bases between. This CDR3 has 15 residues. Written as DNA, the CDR3 is TGTGCCAGCTCCCACCGGGACTCATCCTACAATGAGCAGTTCTTC. Translation: CASSHRDSSYNEQFF.